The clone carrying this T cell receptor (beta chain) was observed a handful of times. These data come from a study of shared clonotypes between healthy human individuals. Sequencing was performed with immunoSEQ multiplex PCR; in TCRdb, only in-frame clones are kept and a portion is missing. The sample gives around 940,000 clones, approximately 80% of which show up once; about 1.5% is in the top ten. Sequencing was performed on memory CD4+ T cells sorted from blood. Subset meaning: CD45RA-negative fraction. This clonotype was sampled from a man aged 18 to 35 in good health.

CDR3 region: CASSFSHSYEQYF. The DNA for the CDR3 is TGTGCCAGCAGCTTTTCCCATTCCTACGAGCAGTACTTC. The chain carries TRBV12-1 and TRBJ2-7; the table's D call TRBD1 went unverified against the DNA. TRBV12-1 is a pseudogene segment. The CDR3 is 13 residues long.